This T cell receptor (beta chain) stems from a study of T cell responses to AZD1222 COVID-19 vaccine. Using immunoSEQ multiplex PCR, the repertoire was profiled, and TCRdb retains in-frame clones only, with some absent. The sample includes 240,000 or so clones, just over 90% of them seen just once. V lost 3 bases to trimming and J lost 5 bases, with 8 bases between them. The CDR3 has 12 residues. From germline, CDR1 is DFQATT and CDR2 SNEGSKA (reference sequence). This chain uses TRBV20-1 with TRBJ1-5; possible D gene TRBD1, 6 bases. The receptor comes from an adult in good health. The specimen comprised peripheral blood, sampled on day 0 of AZD1222 vaccination. The CDR3 here is CSASSGDQPQHF. CDR3 DNA sequence: TGCAGTGCTAGTTCAGGGGATCAGCCCCAGCATTTT.